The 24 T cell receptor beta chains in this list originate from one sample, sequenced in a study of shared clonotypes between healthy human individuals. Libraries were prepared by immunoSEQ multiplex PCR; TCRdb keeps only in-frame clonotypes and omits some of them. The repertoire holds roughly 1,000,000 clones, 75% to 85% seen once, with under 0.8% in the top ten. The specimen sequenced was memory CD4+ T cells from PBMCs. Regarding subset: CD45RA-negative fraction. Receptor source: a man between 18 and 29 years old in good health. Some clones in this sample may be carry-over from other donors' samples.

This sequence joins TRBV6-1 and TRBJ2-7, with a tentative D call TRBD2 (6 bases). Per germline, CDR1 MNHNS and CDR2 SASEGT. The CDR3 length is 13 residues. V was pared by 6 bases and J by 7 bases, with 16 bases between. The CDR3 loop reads CASRTSGGNEQYF. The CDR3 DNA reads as TGTGCCAGCAGGACAAGTGGGGGGAATGAGCAGTACTTC.

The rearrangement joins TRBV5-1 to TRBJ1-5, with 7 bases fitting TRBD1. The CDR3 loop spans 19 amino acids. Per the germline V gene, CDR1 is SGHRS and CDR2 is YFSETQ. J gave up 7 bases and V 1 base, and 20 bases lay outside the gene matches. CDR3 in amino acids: CASSLRWRSPQTGNQPQHF. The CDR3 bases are TGCGCCAGCAGCTTGCGTTGGAGGTCACCCCAGACAGGGAACCAGCCCCAGCATTTT.

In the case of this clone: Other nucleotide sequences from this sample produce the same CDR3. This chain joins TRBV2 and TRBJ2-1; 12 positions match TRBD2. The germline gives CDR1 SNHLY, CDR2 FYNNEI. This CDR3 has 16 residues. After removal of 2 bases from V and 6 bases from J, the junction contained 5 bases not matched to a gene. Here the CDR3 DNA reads TGTGCCAGCAGTGAAACTAGACTAGCGGGAGTCAATGAGCAGTTCTTC. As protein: CASSETRLAGVNEQFF.

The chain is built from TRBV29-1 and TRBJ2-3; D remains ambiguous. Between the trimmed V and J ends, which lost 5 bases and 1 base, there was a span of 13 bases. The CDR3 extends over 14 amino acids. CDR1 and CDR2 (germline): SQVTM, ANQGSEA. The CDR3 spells CSVFQFSGTDTQYF. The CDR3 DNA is TGCAGCGTTTTTCAGTTTTCGGGCACAGATACGCAGTATTTT.

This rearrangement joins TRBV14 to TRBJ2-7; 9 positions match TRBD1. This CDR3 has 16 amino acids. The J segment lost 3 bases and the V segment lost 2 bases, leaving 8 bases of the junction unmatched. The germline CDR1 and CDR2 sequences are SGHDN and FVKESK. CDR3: CASSQRFGTGIYEQYF. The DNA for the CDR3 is TGTGCCAGCAGCCAACGTTTTGGGACAGGGATCTACGAGCAGTACTTC.

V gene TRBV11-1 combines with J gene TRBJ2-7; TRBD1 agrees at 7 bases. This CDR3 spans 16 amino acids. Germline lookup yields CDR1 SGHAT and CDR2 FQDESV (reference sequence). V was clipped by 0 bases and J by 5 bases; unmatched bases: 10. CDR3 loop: CASSLARKGALDEQYF. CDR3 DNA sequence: TGTGCCAGCAGCTTAGCGCGAAAGGGGGCGCTGGACGAGCAGTACTTC.

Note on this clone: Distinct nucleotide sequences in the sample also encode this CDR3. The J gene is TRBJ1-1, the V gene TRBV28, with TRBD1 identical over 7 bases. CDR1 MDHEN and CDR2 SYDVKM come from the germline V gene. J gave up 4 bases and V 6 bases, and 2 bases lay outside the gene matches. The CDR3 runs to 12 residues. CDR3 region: CASRAGGTEAFF. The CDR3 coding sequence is TGTGCCAGCAGAGCAGGGGGCACTGAAGCTTTCTTT.

CDR3 in DNA: TGTGCCAGCAGCTTGGGGAGTAGCGCTGTTTACAATGAGCAGTTCTTC. As protein: CASSLGSSAVYNEQFF. This chain links TRBV5-4 with TRBJ2-1; tentative D call: TRBD2 (5 bases). Germline V CDR1 and CDR2: SGHNT, YYREEE (reference sequence). The length of the CDR3 is 16 residues. V shed 0 bases and J shed 4 bases, with 14 bases lying between them. The whole variable domain, filled in from reference TRBV5-4 and TRBJ2-1, reads ETGVTQSPTHLIKTRGQQVTLRCSSQSGHNTVSWYQQALGQGPQFIFQYYREEENGRGNFPPRFSGLQFPNYSSELNVNALELDDSALYLCASSLGSSAVYNEQFFGPGTRLTVL.

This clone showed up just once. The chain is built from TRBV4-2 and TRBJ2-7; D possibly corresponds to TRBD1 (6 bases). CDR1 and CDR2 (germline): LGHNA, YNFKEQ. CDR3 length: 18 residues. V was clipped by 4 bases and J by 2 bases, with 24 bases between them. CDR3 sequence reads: CASSRPEMGAAEAYEQYF. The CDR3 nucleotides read TGTGCCAGCAGCCGCCCGGAAATGGGGGCAGCTGAAGCCTACGAGCAGTACTTC.

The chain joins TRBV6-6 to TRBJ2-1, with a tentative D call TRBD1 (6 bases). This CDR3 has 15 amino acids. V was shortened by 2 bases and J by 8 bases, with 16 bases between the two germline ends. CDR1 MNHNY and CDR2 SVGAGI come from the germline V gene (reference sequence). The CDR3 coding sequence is TGTGCCAGCAGTTACGTCTCTAGTGGGGGCTATGAGCAGTTCTTC. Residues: CASSYVSSGGYEQFF.

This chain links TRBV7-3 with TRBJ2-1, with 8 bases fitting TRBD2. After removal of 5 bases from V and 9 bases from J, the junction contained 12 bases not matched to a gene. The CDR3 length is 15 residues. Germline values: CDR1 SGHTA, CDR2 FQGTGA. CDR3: CASSTLAGPRGEQFF. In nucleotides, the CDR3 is TGTGCCAGCAGCACTTTAGCGGGGCCTAGGGGTGAGCAGTTCTTC.

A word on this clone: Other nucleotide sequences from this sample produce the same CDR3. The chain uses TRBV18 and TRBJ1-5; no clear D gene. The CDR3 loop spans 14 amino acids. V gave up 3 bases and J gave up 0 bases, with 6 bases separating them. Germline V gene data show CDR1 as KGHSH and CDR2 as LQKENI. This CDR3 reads CASSPGNSNQPQHF. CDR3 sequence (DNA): TGTGCCAGCTCACCTGGGAATAGCAATCAGCCCCAGCATTTT.

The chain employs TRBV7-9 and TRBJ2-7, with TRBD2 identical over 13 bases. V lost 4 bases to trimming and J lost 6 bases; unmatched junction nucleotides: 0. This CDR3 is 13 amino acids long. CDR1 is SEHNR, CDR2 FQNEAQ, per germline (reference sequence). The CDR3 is CASSWTSGSEQYF. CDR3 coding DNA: TGTGCCAGCAGCTGGACTAGCGGGAGCGAGCAGTACTTC.

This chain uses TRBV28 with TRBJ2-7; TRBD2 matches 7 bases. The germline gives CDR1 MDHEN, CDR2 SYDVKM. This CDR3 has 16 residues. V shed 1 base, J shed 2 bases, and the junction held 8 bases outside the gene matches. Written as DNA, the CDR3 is TGTGCCAGCAGTTTATTTGCTAGCGGAGGCCCCTACGAGCAGTACTTC. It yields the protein CASSLFASGGPYEQYF.

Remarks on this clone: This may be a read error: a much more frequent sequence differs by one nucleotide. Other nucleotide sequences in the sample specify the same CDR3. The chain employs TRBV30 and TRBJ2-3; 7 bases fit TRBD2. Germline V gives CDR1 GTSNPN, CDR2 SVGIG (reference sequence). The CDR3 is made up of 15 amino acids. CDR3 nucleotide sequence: TGTGCTTGGAGTGTAGGTAGCGGGCACACAGATACGCAGTATTTT. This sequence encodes CAWSVGSGHTDTQYF.

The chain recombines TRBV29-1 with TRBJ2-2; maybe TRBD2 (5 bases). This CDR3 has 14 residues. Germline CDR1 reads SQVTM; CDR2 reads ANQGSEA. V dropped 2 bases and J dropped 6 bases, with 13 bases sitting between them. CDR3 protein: CSVEILGSSGELFF. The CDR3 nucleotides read TGCAGCGTTGAAATACTAGGCTCCTCCGGGGAGCTGTTTTTT.

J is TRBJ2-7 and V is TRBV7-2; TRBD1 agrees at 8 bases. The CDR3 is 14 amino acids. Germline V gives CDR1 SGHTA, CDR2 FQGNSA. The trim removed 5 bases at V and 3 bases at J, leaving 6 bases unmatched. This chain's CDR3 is CASSTRTGLYEQYF. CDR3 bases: TGTGCCAGCAGCACCAGGACAGGGCTCTACGAGCAGTACTTC.

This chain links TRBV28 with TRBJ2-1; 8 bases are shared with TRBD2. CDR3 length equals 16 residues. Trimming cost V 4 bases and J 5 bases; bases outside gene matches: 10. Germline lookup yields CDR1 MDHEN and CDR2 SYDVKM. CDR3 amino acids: CASSSLLAVKHNEQFF. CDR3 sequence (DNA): TGTGCCAGCAGTTCCTTACTAGCGGTCAAACACAATGAGCAGTTCTTC.

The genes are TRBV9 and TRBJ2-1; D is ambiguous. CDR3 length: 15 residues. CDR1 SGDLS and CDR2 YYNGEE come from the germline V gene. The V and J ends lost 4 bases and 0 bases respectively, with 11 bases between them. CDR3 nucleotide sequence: TGTGCCAGCAGCAGAAAGGCTAGCTCCTACAATGAGCAGTTCTTC. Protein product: CASSRKASSYNEQFF.

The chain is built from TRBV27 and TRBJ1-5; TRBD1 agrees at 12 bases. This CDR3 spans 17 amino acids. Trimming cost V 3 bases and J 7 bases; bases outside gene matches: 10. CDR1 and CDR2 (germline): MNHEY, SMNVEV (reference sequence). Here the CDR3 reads CASSFSPGTGGGQPQHF. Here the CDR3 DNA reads TGTGCCAGCAGTTTTTCCCCCGGGACAGGGGGCGGACAGCCCCAGCATTTT.

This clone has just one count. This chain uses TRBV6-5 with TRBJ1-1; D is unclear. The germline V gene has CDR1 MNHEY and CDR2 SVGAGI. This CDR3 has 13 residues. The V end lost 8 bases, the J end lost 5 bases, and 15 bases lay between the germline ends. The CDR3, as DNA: TGTGCCAGCCGAAGGGAGGGTGGTACTGAAGCTTTCTTT. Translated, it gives CASRREGGTEAFF.

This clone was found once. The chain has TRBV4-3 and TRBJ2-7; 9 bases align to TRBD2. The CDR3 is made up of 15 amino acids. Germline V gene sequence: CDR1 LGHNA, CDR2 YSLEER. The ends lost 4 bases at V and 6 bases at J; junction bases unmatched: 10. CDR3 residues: CASSRGLATVLEQYF. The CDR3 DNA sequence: TGCGCCAGCAGCCGGGGACTAGCCACCGTTCTCGAGCAGTACTTC.

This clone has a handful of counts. CDR3 bases: TGTGCCAGCAGGGCGGGAGACGAAGAGACCCAGTACTTC. Protein sequence: CASRAGDEETQYF. The chain uses TRBV11-3 and TRBJ2-5; 7 bases align to TRBD2. Germline V gene sequence: CDR1 SGHNT, CDR2 YENEEA. V lost 6 bases and J lost 3; bases outside the gene matches: 4. The CDR3 has 13 residues.

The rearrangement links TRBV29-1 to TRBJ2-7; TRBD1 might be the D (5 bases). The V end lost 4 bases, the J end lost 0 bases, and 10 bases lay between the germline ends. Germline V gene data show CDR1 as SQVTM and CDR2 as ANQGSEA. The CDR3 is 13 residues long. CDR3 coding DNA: TGCAGCGTTGTGGCAGACAGCTCCTACGAGCAGTACTTC. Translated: CSVVADSSYEQYF.